This passage covers 19 T cell receptor beta chains from one sample sequenced in a study of control samples from healthy donors and cancer patients. Profiling relied on immunoSEQ multiplex PCR, and the TCRdb table lists in-frame clones only, not all of them. The sample has around 160,000 clones, 93% seen once. Sample: blood. The receptors originated from a man between 18 and 29 years old in good health.

The genes are TRBV4-1 and TRBJ2-1; unclear D gene. Per germline, CDR1 MGHRA and CDR2 YSYEKL. This CDR3 spans 15 amino acids. Trimming removed 0 bases at V and 2 bases at J, with 8 bases between. The CDR3 nucleotides read TGCGCCAGCAGCCAAGAGGGCGAGCCCTACAATGAGCAGTTCTTC. The encoded protein is CASSQEGEPYNEQFF.

The genes are TRBV28 and TRBJ2-1; D unclear. Trimming shortened V by 3 bases and J by 3 bases, and 9 bases separated the two germline ends. The CDR3 is 14 residues long. CDR1 MDHEN and CDR2 SYDVKM come from the germline V gene. The CDR3 loop is CASSFPDVYNEQFF. Written as DNA, the CDR3 is TGTGCCAGCAGTTTTCCGGACGTCTACAATGAGCAGTTCTTC.

The table lists this clone with a few counts. Other DNA sequences in this specimen translate into the identical CDR3. The CDR3 DNA sequence: TGTGCCAGCAGCTTGGTGGGGGGTCAGCCCCAGCATTTT. Translated, it gives CASSLVGGQPQHF. V and J are TRBV5-6 and TRBJ1-5, with D perhaps matching TRBD1 (5 bases). The germline V gene has CDR1 SGHDT and CDR2 YYEEEE. The CDR3 totals 13 residues. V gave up 0 bases and J gave up 6 bases, with 7 bases separating them. The variable domain in full, completed from reference TRBV5-6 and TRBJ1-5, reads DAGVTQSPTHLIKTRGQQVTLRCSPKSGHDTVSWYQQALGQGPQFIFQYYEEEERQRGNFPDRFSGHQFPNYSSELNVNALLLGDSALYLCASSLVGGQPQHFGDGTRLSIL.

The rearrangement links TRBV4-2 to TRBJ2-7; TRBD2 aligns across 7 bases. Germline CDR1 reads LGHNA; CDR2 reads YNFKEQ. This CDR3 comprises 17 residues. V was clipped by 5 bases and J by 1 base; unmatched bases: 14. CDR3 sequence (DNA): TGTGCCAGCAGCGTCGATAAAGGTGCTAGCGGTTCCTACGAGCAGTACTTC. This sequence encodes CASSVDKGASGSYEQYF.

This clone was found a few times. V and J are TRBV19 and TRBJ2-1; TRBD2 might be the D (5 bases). The CDR3 has 13 residues. Germline assignment: CDR1 LNHDA and CDR2 SQIVND (reference sequence). V was cut by 3 bases and J by 5 bases, with 8 bases left in between. The CDR3 bases are TGTGCCAGTAGTATCATAGCGAACAATGAGCAGTTCTTC. Encoded protein: CASSIIANNEQFF. Full variable domain (rest looked up from reference TRBV19 and TRBJ2-1): DGGITQSPKYLFRKEGQNVTLSCEQNLNHDAMYWYRQDPGQGLRLIYYSQIVNDFQKGDIAEGYSVSREKKESFPLTVTSAQKNPTAFYLCASSIIANNEQFFGPGTRLTVL.

The chain joins TRBV11-2 to TRBJ2-7; 12 positions match TRBD1. This CDR3 region has 14 residues. Germline CDR1 and CDR2: SGHAT and FQNNGV. The V gene end was trimmed by 5 bases and the J gene end by 7 bases; junction bases not matched to a gene: 6. CDR3 loop: CASSHRDRGREQYF. The CDR3 region has the DNA TGTGCCAGCAGCCACCGGGACAGGGGGCGTGAGCAGTACTTC.

This chain connects TRBV4-3 to TRBJ1-3, with 8 nucleotides matching TRBD1. This CDR3 region has 15 residues. After removal of 3 bases from V and 0 bases from J, the junction contained 1 base not matched to a gene. Germline V CDR1 and CDR2: LGHNA, YSLEER. The CDR3 nucleotides read TGCGCCAGCAGCCATGGGACAGGCTCTGGAAACACCATATATTTT. This encodes CASSHGTGSGNTIYF.

The chain recombines TRBV12-5 with TRBJ2-1, with 9 bases aligning to TRBD2. The junction had 4 bases not matched to a gene; V was cut back by 8 bases and J by 5 bases. CDR3 length equals 13 residues. Germline loops: CDR1 LGHNT, CDR2 FRNRAP. CDR3 in amino acids: CASSVAGDNEQFF. For the CDR3, the DNA is TGTGCTAGTTCCGTAGCGGGGGACAATGAGCAGTTCTTC.

This clone was observed once. J is TRBJ2-7 and V is TRBV2; the D gene is possibly TRBD1 (6 bases). The CDR3 is 15 amino acids. Germline V gene data show CDR1 as SNHLY and CDR2 as FYNNEI. Between the trimmed V and J ends, which lost 2 bases and 5 bases, there was a span of 16 bases. Here the CDR3 reads CASSEIQGFWDEQYF. The CDR3 DNA reads TGTGCCAGCAGTGAAATCCAGGGGTTTTGGGACGAGCAGTACTTC.

V and J are TRBV27 and TRBJ1-3, with D uncertain. Deletions cut 2 bases from V and 2 bases from J, with 10 bases between. This CDR3 region has 15 residues. CDR1 is MNHEY, CDR2 SMNVEV, per germline (reference sequence). CDR3 coding DNA: TGTGCCAGCAGTTTAAGTGGCCACACTGGAAACACCATATATTTT. This gives the protein CASSLSGHTGNTIYF.

The chain combines TRBV9 with TRBJ2-6; D gene uncertain. The germline V gene has CDR1 SGDLS and CDR2 YYNGEE. V lost 1 base and J 8 bases, leaving 10 bases between the germline ends. The CDR3 sequence is 14 residues long. CDR3 nucleotide sequence: TGTGCCAGCAGCGTACCCGGTAGGACCAACGTCCTGACTTTC. This translates into CASSVPGRTNVLTF. Together with reference TRBV9 and TRBJ2-6, the CDR3 gives the full variable domain: DSGVTQTPKHLITATGQRVTLRCSPRSGDLSVYWYQQSLDQGLQFLIQYYNGEERAKGNILERFSAQQFPDLHSELNLSSLELGDSALYFCASSVPGRTNVLTFGAGSRLTVL.

The rearrangement links TRBV28 to TRBJ2-7; 8 bases are shared with TRBD1. Germline V gene data show CDR1 as MDHEN and CDR2 as SYDVKM. The V segment lost 4 bases and the J segment 4 bases; nucleotides outside the gene matches: 15. The CDR3 runs 17 residues. CDR3 DNA: TGTGCCAGCAGTTACCTTATCGGCGGACAGGGTGAATACGAGCAGTACTTC. Amino acid sequence: CASSYLIGGQGEYEQYF.

This clone was found once. The chain uses TRBV28 and TRBJ1-5; D unresolved. This CDR3 has 15 amino acids. V was shortened by 1 base and J by 2 bases, with 9 bases between the two germline ends. The germline CDR1 and CDR2 sequences are MDHEN and SYDVKM. The CDR3 region is CASSLSTVGNQPQHF. CDR3 nucleotides: TGTGCCAGCAGTTTATCGACTGTGGGCAATCAGCCCCAGCATTTT.

V and J are TRBV6-4 and TRBJ2-1; no firm D call. The germline V gene has CDR1 MRHNA and CDR2 SNTAGT. This CDR3 contains 13 residues. Trimming stripped 2 bases from V and 5 bases from J, with 7 bases between. Written as DNA, the CDR3 is TGTGCCAGCAGTGACAGGTCCCACAATGAGCAGTTCTTC. This translates into CASSDRSHNEQFF.

The V and J genes are TRBV18 and TRBJ1-1; TRBD1 agrees at 7 bases. V lost 9 bases, J lost 5 bases, and 12 bases stayed unmatched. The CDR3 runs 14 residues. Germline V lookup: CDR1 KGHSH, CDR2 LQKENI. CDR3 bases: TGTGCCAGTACCGGGACAGACGATTATACTGAAGCTTTCTTT. Protein product: CASTGTDDYTEAFF.

V is TRBV30 and J is TRBJ1-4, with TRBD1 as a possible D gene (5 bases). This CDR3 is built from 14 residues. CDR1 and CDR2 (germline): GTSNPN, SVGIG (reference sequence). V was shortened by 0 bases and J by 5 bases, with 10 bases between the two germline ends. This CDR3 reads CAWSVRGANEKLFF. CDR3 DNA: TGTGCCTGGAGTGTGAGGGGCGCAAATGAAAAACTGTTTTTT. The full variable domain, with the rest looked up from reference TRBV30 and TRBJ1-4, is SQTIHQWPATLVQPVGSPLSLECTVEGTSNPNLYWYRQAAGRGLQLLFYSVGIGQISSEVPQNLSASRPQDRQFILSSKKLLLSDSGFYLCAWSVRGANEKLFFGSGTQLSVL.

This clone appeared once. This sequence joins TRBV5-1 and TRBJ2-2; 8 bases are a match to TRBD1. The CDR3 is 16 amino acids. Trimming took 0 bases from V and 4 from J; bases not matched to a gene: 5. The germline V gene has CDR1 SGHRS and CDR2 YFSETQ. The DNA of the CDR3 is TGCGCCAGCAGCTTGGACTCCAGGGGGCTCACCGGGGAGCTGTTTTTT. Translation: CASSLDSRGLTGELFF.

The rearrangement uses TRBV6-1 and TRBJ1-4; D possibly corresponds to TRBD1 (5 bases). V lost 1 base, J lost 1 base, and 28 bases lay in between. The CDR3 runs 22 residues. The germline CDR1 and CDR2 sequences are MNHNS and SASEGT. Here the CDR3 DNA reads TGTGCCAGCAGTGAAGAAGGGGCCTCAATTGGTTGGGGTATGGGAACTAATGAAAAACTGTTTTTT. Translation: CASSEEGASIGWGMGTNEKLFF.

This rearrangement joins TRBV5-4 to TRBJ2-1; 7 nucleotides align to TRBD1. Trimming removed 5 bases from V and 6 bases from J; junction bases left unmatched: 5. The germline gives CDR1 SGHNT, CDR2 YYREEE (reference sequence). The CDR3 has 13 amino acids. For the CDR3, the DNA is TGTGCCAGCAGTACAGGGGCCGGCAATGAGCAGTTCTTC. This gives the protein CASSTGAGNEQFF.